These 10 T cell receptor beta chains were all obtained from the same sample, sequenced in a study of blood T cell repertoires in COVID-19. Generated by immunoSEQ multiplex PCR, the TCRdb table keeps only in-frame clones and is missing some. Of around 270,000 clones in the sample, around 85% were seen once. The material sequenced was PBMCs or T cells enriched from blood (not recorded which). These receptors came from a woman aged 25 to 45 who had recovered from COVID-19.

The chain has TRBV27 and TRBJ2-2; 9 nucleotides match TRBD1. The ends lost 3 bases at V and 6 bases at J; junction bases unmatched: 14. The CDR3 sequence is 18 residues long. Per germline, CDR1 MNHEY and CDR2 SMNVEV (reference sequence). CDR3 loop: CASSLNSRTGVYSGELFF. CDR3 bases: TGTGCCAGCAGTTTGAATTCTAGGACAGGGGTTTATTCCGGGGAGCTGTTTTTT.

The chain employs TRBV21-1 and TRBJ1-1; the table's D call, TRBD1, has no DNA check behind it. TRBV21-1 is assigned pseudogene status. The CDR3 is 16 amino acids. CDR3 sequence (DNA): TGTGCCAGCAGCGTTGCGGGACAGGGGCCCCCTTCTGAAGCTTTCTTT. Protein sequence: CASSVAGQGPPSEAFF.

The CDR3 spells CASSYADRVDGYTF. The CDR3 nucleotides are TGTGCCAGCAGTTACGCCGACAGGGTGGACGGCTACACCTTC. V gene TRBV6-5 combines with J gene TRBJ1-2, with 7 bases matching TRBD1. The germline CDR1 and CDR2 sequences are MNHEY and SVGAGI. V trimming: 2 bases; J trimming: 8 bases; junction bases outside the gene matches: 8. The CDR3 extends over 14 amino acids.

This clone was detected only once. This chain links TRBV4-2 with TRBJ1-2; D is uncertain. There are 13 residues in the CDR3. Trimming shortened V by 0 bases and J by 4 bases, and 6 bases separated the two germline ends. From germline, CDR1 is LGHNA and CDR2 YNFKEQ. The CDR3 region has the DNA TGTGCCAGCAGCCAAGATCTTTCCTATGGCTACACCTTC. Translated, it gives CASSQDLSYGYTF.

The chain has TRBV28 and TRBJ1-6; no firm D call. V lost 2 bases to trimming and J lost 3 bases, with 11 bases between them. Germline V gene lookup returns CDR1 MDHEN and CDR2 SYDVKM. The CDR3 runs 16 residues. The DNA for the CDR3 is TGTGCCAGCAGTTTAACGGGTACCCACTATAATTCACCCCTCCACTTT. Translating gives CASSLTGTHYNSPLHF.

The V call is TRBV27, the J call TRBJ2-2; D might be TRBD2 (6 bases). Germline CDR1 is MNHEY and CDR2 is SMNVEV (reference sequence). The ends were cut back, 5 bases at V and 0 bases at J, with 25 bases in the middle. This CDR3 has 20 residues. The CDR3 loop is CASSTSRGGVARSNTGELFF. The CDR3 DNA is TGTGCCAGCAGTACGAGCCGGGGAGGCGTGGCTCGATCGAACACCGGGGAGCTGTTTTTT.

This chain uses TRBV12-3 or TRBV12-4 with TRBJ2-4; 7 bases match TRBD1. This CDR3 comprises 11 residues. The V and J ends lost 6 bases and 12 bases, in that order; junction bases with no gene match: 5. CDR3 residues: CASRDRDSQYF. The CDR3 DNA is TGTGCCAGCAGAGACCGGGACAGTCAGTACTTC.

The chain employs TRBV29-1 and TRBJ2-7; no clear D gene. Trimming removed 0 bases from V and 6 bases from J, with 6 bases in between. This CDR3 region has 11 residues. CDR1 is SQVTM, CDR2 ANQGSEA, per germline. The CDR3 is CSVEDAREQYF. Here the CDR3 DNA reads TGCAGCGTTGAAGACGCGCGCGAGCAGTACTTC.

The rearrangement joins TRBV2 to TRBJ2-7; the D gene is possibly TRBD1 (6 bases). Trimming shortened V by 7 bases and J by 3 bases, and 10 bases separated the two germline ends. The CDR3 extends over 12 amino acids. From germline, CDR1 is SNHLY and CDR2 FYNNEI. This CDR3 is CASIKQGYEQYF. In nucleotides, the CDR3 is TGTGCCAGCATCAAACAGGGCTACGAGCAGTACTTC.

This clone appeared once. The rearrangement links TRBV4-1 to TRBJ2-2; 7 bases map to TRBD1. This CDR3 region has 16 residues. The V segment lost 4 bases and the J segment 0 bases; nucleotides outside the gene matches: 5. CDR1 and CDR2 from the germline V gene are MGHRA and YSYEKL. CDR3 residues: CASSLLQGSNTGELFF. For the CDR3, the DNA is TGCGCCAGCAGCCTCCTACAGGGGTCGAACACCGGGGAGCTGTTTTTT.